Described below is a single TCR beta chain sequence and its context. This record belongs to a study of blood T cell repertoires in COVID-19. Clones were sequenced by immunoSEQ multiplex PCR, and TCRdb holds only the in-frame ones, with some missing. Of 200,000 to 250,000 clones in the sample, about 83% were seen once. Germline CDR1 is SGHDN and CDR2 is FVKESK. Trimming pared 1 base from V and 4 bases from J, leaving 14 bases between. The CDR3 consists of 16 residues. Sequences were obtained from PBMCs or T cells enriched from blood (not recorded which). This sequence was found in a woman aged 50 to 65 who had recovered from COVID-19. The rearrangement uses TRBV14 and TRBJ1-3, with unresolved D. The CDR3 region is CASSQVWGDLGNTIYF. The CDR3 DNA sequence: TGTGCCAGCAGCCAAGTTTGGGGAGACTTAGGAAACACCATATATTTT.